This record covers a single TCR beta chain. How the authors handled the data: Estimates of nucleated cell counts were drawn from the amplification of reference gene primers. Libraries were prepared by immunoSEQ multiplex PCR; TCRdb keeps only in-frame clonotypes and omits some of them. That table gives V, J and clone size, and the DNA gave D and trimming. The repertoire consists of around 240,000 clones, with more than 65% occurring once and the leading ten covering about 1.4%. The entry originates in a study of blood T cell repertoires in COVID-19. Study summary: The analysed material was cDNA or gDNA that came from T cells, B-cell-depleted T cells, or PBMCs.

V was shortened by 4 bases and J by 0 bases, with 10 bases between the two germline ends. The germline V gene encodes CDR1 SGHRS and CDR2 YFSETQ. The CDR3 contains 14 residues. This chain uses TRBV5-1 with TRBJ1-1; D ambiguous. The sample taken for sequencing was peripheral blood. This sequence was found in a woman aged 40 to 49 who had recovered from COVID-19. In nucleotides, the CDR3 is TGCGCCAGCAGCCGTTCGGGGATGAACACTGAAGCTTTCTTT. Amino acids: CASSRSGMNTEAFF.